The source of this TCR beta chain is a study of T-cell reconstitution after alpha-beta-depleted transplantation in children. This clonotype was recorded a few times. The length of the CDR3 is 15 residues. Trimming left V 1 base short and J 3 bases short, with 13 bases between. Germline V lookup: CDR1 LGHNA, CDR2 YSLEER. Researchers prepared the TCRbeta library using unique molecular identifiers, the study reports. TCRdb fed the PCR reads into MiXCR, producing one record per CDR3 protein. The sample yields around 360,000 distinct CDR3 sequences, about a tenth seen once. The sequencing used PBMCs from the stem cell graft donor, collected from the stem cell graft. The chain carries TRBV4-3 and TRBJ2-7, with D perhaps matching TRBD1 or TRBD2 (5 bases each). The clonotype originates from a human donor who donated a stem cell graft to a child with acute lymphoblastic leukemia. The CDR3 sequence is CASSQGRDGFYEQYF. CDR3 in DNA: TGCGCCAGCAGCCAAGGCCGGGACGGGTTCTACGAGCAGTACTTC.